This TCR beta chain emerged from a study of regulatory T cells in long-lasting Graves disease. A word on this clonotype: Antigen specificity is unknown.

Regarding time point: persistent/refractory GD, antithyroid drugs over 5 years with positive TRAb. The TCR library was made from RNA extracted from PBMCs. Findings of the study overall: Between persistent patients, 2,500 to 3,500 public clonotypes were shared, exceeding the 900 to 1,000 shared between new patients. Peripheral blood, not thyroid tissue, was the sole material studied.

Germline CDR1 is KGHDR and CDR2 is SFDVKD. The CDR3 extends over 15 amino acids. With 2 bases clipped from V and 4 bases from J, the junction kept 7 bases outside the gene matches. iRepertoire HTBI primers and Arm-PCR of CDR3 regions built TCR beta libraries. TCRdb reprocessed the multiplex PCR reads with MiXCR, giving one entry per CDR3 protein. This sample has some 440,000 distinct CDR3 sequences; roughly 20% occur once, and the top ten carry approximately 8%. The sequences come from peripheral blood mononuclear cells (PBMCs), collected when the disease was refractory, from a patient treated with antithyroid drugs. The TCR originated in a female donor with Graves disease. The chain couples TRBV24-1 to TRBJ2-7; 7 bases line up with TRBD2. CDR3 coding DNA: TGTGCCACCAGTGATTCGGGCGGGAGAGAGTACGAGCAGTACTTC. Protein: CATSDSGGREYEQYF.